This T cell receptor (beta chain) came from a study of cytomegalovirus exposure and HLA in healthy donors. Study results and limitations: Most subjects' HLA-A and HLA-B alleles were reportedly predicted from TCR beta sequences.

The V gene's germline CDR1 is SGHNT and CDR2 YYREEE (reference sequence). J lost 4 bases, V lost 4 bases, and 2 bases had no gene match. The CDR3 is made up of 15 amino acids. Comments on this clone: Its antigen is undetermined.

60 Vbeta and 13 Jbeta primers were used in PCR. TCRdb's copy holds only in-frame clones and misses some; the assay was immunoSEQ multiplex PCR. This table has about 94,000 clones, roughly 80% appearing once. The chain couples TRBV5-4 to TRBJ2-5; TRBD2 matches at 15 bases. The TCR originated in a human donor in good health. The material sequenced was PBMCs. The CDR3 region is CASSQGLAGGETQYF. In DNA, the CDR3 is TGTGCCAGCAGCCAGGGACTAGCGGGAGGAGAGACCCAGTACTTC.